The rows below give T cell receptor beta chains drawn from one sample of a study of response to subunit inactivated influenza vaccine. MiXCR, applied by TCRdb to the RT-PCR reads, yields one record per CDR3 protein. The table shows around 480,000 distinct CDR3 sequences, with roughly 11% occurring only once. Sequencing was performed on PBMCs from blood, taken roughly 47 days after vaccination. The receptors stem from a man aged 45-60 years who received an inactivated influenza vaccine. The CDR3 runs from the conserved cysteine through the conserved F or W. A D gene is named only where the DNA matches it firmly. A row's size may be missing; if present it is once, few, many or a size class.

j_call d_call v_call clone_size cdr3_nt cdr3_aa
TRBJ1-5 NA TRBV4-1 NA TGCGCCAGCAGCCAAGAAGGGCAGGGCGTTCAGCCCCAGCATTTT CASSQEGQGVQPQHF
TRBJ2-7 NA TRBV28 once TGTGCCAGCAGATCCCTCACGTGGCAGTACTTC CASRSLTWQYF
TRBJ2-5 NA TRBV12-3/TRBV12-4 NA TGTGCCAGCAGAGGGCGTGGACTGGGGCAAGAGACCCAGTACTTC CASRGRGLGQETQYF
TRBJ2-7 TRBD2 TRBV24-1 few TGTGCCACCAGTGACCCTGGACTAGCGGGAGGCGAGCAGTACTTC CATSDPGLAGGEQYF
TRBJ2-1 TRBD2 TRBV4-3 NA TGCGCCAGCAGCCAAACAATGGCTAGCGGGTTCCCTCACAATGAGCAGTTCTTC CASSQTMASGFPHNEQFF
TRBJ2-5 TRBD1 TRBV7-9 many TGTGCCAGCAGCTTCGAGGGGGCGCGAGAGACCCAGTACTTC CASSFEGARETQYF
TRBJ2-5 TRBD1 TRBV15 few TGTGCCACCAGCAGGAGGGACAGAGGGCGGGAGACCCAGTACTTC CATSRRDRGRETQYF
TRBJ2-2 NA TRBV24-1 few TGTGCCACCAGTGATTTTTGGGGTTCCCCGACCCCCGGGGAGCTGTTTTTT CATSDFWGSPTPGELFF
TRBJ2-5 NA TRBV5-4 NA TGTGCCAGCGGAAATAAAGACGGGGAAGAGACCCAGTACTTC CASGNKDGEETQYF
TRBJ2-2 NA TRBV6-5 NA TGTGCCAGCAGTTACTCGATTACAGTTAACACCGGGGAGCTGTTTTTT CASSYSITVNTGELFF
TRBJ1-1 NA TRBV25-1 NA TGTGCCAGCAATGGCCACGCAGGGACTGAAGCTTTCTTT CASNGHAGTEAFF
TRBJ2-2 TRBD1 TRBV18 NA TGTGCCAGCTCACCACCGCAGGGGGCGAACACCGGGGAGCTGTTTTTT CASSPPQGANTGELFF
TRBJ2-7 NA TRBV18 NA TGTGCCAGCTCACCAACGAGGGACGCCTCCTACGAGCAGTACTTC CASSPTRDASYEQYF
TRBJ2-7 TRBD2 TRBV6-2/TRBV6-3 NA TGTGCCAGCAGGGGGGCTAGCGGGACCCCCTACGAGCAGTACTTC CASRGASGTPYEQYF
TRBJ2-1 TRBD2 TRBV20-1 few TGCAGTGCTAGAGGGGGACTAGGATTCAATGAGCAGTTCTTC CSARGGLGFNEQFF
TRBJ2-1 NA TRBV6-2/TRBV6-3 NA TGTGCCAGCAGCACGACTAGGGTTTGGATCCATGAGCAGTTCTTC CASSTTRVWIHEQFF
TRBJ2-1 TRBD1 TRBV4-2 few TGTGCCAGCAGCCAAGGGACAGGGGTTGCCTACAATGAGCAGTTCTTC CASSQGTGVAYNEQFF
TRBJ1-5 TRBD1 TRBV2 few TGTGCCAGCAGTGGGGACAGGGGCCAGCAGCCCCAGCATTTT CASSGDRGQQPQHF
TRBJ2-2 NA TRBV11-2 few TGTGCCAGCAGCTTGATGCAGAACACCGGGGAGCTGTTTTTT CASSLMQNTGELFF
TRBJ2-1 NA TRBV4-1 few TGCGCCAGCAGCCAAGCCCCCAGGGAACCCTACAATGAGCAGTTCTTC CASSQAPREPYNEQFF
TRBJ2-6 NA TRBV7-9 NA TGTGCCAGCAGCCGTACAGGGAACTCTGGGGCCAACGTCCTGACTTTC CASSRTGNSGANVLTF
TRBJ2-1 TRBD2 TRBV29-1 NA TGCAGCGTTGAAGGAACCGGGACTAGCGCTCTTTCCTCCTACAATGAGCAGTTCTTC CSVEGTGTSALSSYNEQFF
TRBJ1-2 NA TRBV13 NA TGTGCCAGCAGCCATTGGGGGGACATCGACTATGGCTACACCTTC CASSHWGDIDYGYTF
TRBJ2-5 NA TRBV14 once TGTGCCAGCAGCCCGCACGCAGCAGAGACCCAGTACTTC CASSPHAAETQYF
TRBJ1-1 TRBD1 TRBV7-9 few TGTGCCAGCAGCTTACGGCAGGGGGAAGCCCCGAACACTGAAGCTTTCTTT CASSLRQGEAPNTEAFF
TRBJ2-7 NA TRBV28 many TGTGCCAGCACAAACGAGGGCAAAAACTACGAGCAGTACTTC CASTNEGKNYEQYF
TRBJ1-5 NA TRBV29-1 NA TGCAGCGTTGTGGTAGGGTCCCACTATAGCAATCAGCCCCAGCATTTT CSVVVGSHYSNQPQHF
TRBJ2-1 TRBD1 TRBV9 NA TGTGCCAGCAGCGTAGGGGACAGGGTTGCTAGCAATCAGTTCTTC CASSVGDRVASNQFF
TRBJ2-5 TRBD2 TRBV4-1 NA TGCGCCAGCAGCCAAGAGGGTAGCGGGAGGGCCAGGGAGACCCAGTACTTC CASSQEGSGRARETQYF
TRBJ2-1 NA TRBV6-5 NA TGTGCCAGCAGTTACATCGGCCAAAGATCGGGCAGTGAGCAGTTCTTC CASSYIGQRSGSEQFF
TRBJ2-1 NA TRBV5-4 many TGTGCCAGCAGCTTAACGGGGTCCAATGAGCAGTTCTTC CASSLTGSNEQFF
TRBJ2-7 NA TRBV6-2/TRBV6-3 NA TGTGCCAGCACCCCCGTCTCCAGGGGACCCTACGAGCAGTACTTC CASTPVSRGPYEQYF
TRBJ2-7 NA TRBV24-1 few TGTGCCACCAGTGATTCCGGGACTCTTTCCTACGAGCAGTACTTC CATSDSGTLSYEQYF
TRBJ1-1 NA TRBV20-1 few TGCAGTGCTAGAAGGGGAACCGCTGAAGCTTTCTTT CSARRGTAEAFF